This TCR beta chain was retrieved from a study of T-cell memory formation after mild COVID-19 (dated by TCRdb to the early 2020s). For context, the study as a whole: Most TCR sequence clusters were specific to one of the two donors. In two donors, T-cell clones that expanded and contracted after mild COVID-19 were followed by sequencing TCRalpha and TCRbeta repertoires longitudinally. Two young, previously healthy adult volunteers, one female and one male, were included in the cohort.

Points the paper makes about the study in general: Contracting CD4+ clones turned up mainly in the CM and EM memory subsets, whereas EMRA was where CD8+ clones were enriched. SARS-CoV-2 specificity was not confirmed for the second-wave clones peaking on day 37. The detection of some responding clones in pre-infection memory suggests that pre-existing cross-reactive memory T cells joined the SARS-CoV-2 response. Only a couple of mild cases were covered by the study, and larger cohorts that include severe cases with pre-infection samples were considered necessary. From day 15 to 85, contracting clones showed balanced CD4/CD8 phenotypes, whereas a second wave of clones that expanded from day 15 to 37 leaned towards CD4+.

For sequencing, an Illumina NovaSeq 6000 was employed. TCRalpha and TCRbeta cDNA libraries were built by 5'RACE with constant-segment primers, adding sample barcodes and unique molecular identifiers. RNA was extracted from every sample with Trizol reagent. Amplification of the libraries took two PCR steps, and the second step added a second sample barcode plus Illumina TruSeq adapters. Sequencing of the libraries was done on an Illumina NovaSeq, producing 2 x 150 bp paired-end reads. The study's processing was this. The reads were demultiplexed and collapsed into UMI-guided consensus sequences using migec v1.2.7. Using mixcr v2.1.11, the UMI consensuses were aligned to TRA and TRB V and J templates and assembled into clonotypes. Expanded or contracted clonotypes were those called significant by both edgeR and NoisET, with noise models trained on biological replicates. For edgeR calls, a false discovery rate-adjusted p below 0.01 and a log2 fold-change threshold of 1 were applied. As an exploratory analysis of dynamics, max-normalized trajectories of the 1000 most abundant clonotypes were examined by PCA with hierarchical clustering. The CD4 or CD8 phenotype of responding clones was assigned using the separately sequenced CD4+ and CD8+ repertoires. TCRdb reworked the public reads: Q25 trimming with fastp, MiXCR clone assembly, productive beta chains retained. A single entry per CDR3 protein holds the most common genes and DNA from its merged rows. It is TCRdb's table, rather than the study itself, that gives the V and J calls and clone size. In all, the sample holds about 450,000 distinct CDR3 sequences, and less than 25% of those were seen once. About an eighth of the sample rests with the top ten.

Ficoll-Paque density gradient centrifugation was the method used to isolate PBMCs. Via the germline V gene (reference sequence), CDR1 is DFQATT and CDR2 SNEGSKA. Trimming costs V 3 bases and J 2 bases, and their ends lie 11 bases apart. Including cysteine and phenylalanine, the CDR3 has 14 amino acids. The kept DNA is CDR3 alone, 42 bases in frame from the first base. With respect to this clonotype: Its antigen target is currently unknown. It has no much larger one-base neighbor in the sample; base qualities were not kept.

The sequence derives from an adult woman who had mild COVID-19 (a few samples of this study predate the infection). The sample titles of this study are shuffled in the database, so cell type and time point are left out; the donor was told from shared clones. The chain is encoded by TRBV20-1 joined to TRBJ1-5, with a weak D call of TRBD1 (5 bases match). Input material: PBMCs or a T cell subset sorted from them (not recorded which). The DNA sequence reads TGCAGTGCTAGTCAGGGTCTCGGCAATCAGCCCCAGCATTTT. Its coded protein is CSASQGLGNQPQHF.